The clone carrying this T cell receptor beta chain was counted once. Method: immunoSEQ multiplex PCR; TCRdb's copy keeps in-frame clones and lacks some. The sample carries 100,000 to 150,000 clones, 75% to 90% recorded once. This record comes from a study of blood T cell repertoires in COVID-19. Study-level information: The analysed material was cDNA or gDNA that came from T cells, B-cell-depleted T cells, or PBMCs.

The length of the CDR3 is 19 residues. Per germline, CDR1 MDHEN and CDR2 SYDVKM. V trimming: 4 bases; J trimming: 0 bases; junction bases outside the gene matches: 13. The chain links TRBV28 to TRBJ1-5, with 9 bases fitting TRBD1. The clonotype comes from a man between 65 and 85 years old with active or convalescent COVID-19. The sample consisted of peripheral blood. The CDR3 loop reads CASSSSSKGQGNSNQPQHF. The CDR3 coding sequence is TGTGCCAGCAGTTCTTCTTCCAAGGGACAGGGAAATAGCAATCAGCCCCAGCATTTT.